The 24 T cell receptor beta chains given below trace back to one sample, sequenced in a study of T-cell reconstitution after alpha-beta-depleted transplantation in children. Unique molecular identifiers were incorporated into the prepared TCRbeta library. TCRdb independently ran MiXCR on the PCR reads; one entry per CDR3 protein. The data hold 750,000 to 950,000 distinct CDR3 sequences, with roughly 15% observed a single time. The input for sequencing was PBMCs, mostly from graft donor cells, taken 360 days after TCRalphabeta/CD19-depleted stem cell transplant. The receptors shown here come from a male patient between 10 and 17 years old who had a stem cell transplant for acute lymphoblastic leukemia, so the T cells may come from the graft donor.

This clonotype was counted a few times. The gene calls are TRBV7-9 and TRBJ2-1, with D possibly being TRBD1 or TRBD2 (7 bases each). Germline CDR1 and CDR2: SEHNR and FQNEAQ (reference sequence). Trimming removed 7 bases at V and 3 bases at J, with 19 bases between. The CDR3 has 16 residues. The DNA of the CDR3 is TGTGCCAGCAACCTAGGGGGGGGACAGCACTACAATGAGCAGTTCTTC. Its translation is CASNLGGGQHYNEQFF.

This sequence joins TRBV5-1 and TRBJ2-1, with 7 bases aligning to TRBD2. Trimming removed 4 bases from V and 15 bases from J; junction bases left unmatched: 10. The germline gives CDR1 SGHRS, CDR2 YFSETQ. The CDR3 has 12 residues. The CDR3 coding sequence is TGCGCCAGCAGCCCTTCGGCGGGAGTGCCGTTCTTC. Residues: CASSPSAGVPFF.

A few counts support this clonotype. The gene calls are TRBV7-7 and TRBJ2-7; no firm D call. Trimming stripped 5 bases from V and 2 bases from J, with 16 bases between. CDR1 and CDR2 from the germline V gene are SSHAT and FNYEAQ (reference sequence). CDR3 length: 15 residues. CDR3 DNA sequence: TGTGCCAGCAGCCTGGGAATGCCACCTACCTACGAGCAGTACTTC. It translates to CASSLGMPPTYEQYF.

This clonotype was recorded a few times. This sequence joins TRBV11-2 and TRBJ2-1, with TRBD2 identical over 13 bases. Germline V lookup: CDR1 SGHAT, CDR2 FQNNGV. V lost 7 bases and J lost 9; bases outside the gene matches: 6. The CDR3 loop spans 14 amino acids. This CDR3 is CASKLAGGPSEQFF. The CDR3 region has the DNA TGTGCCAGCAAACTAGCGGGAGGGCCCTCTGAGCAGTTCTTC.

This clonotype has just one count. V and J are TRBV20-1 and TRBJ1-5; D is unresolved. CDR1 and CDR2 from the germline V gene are DFQATT and SNEGSKA (reference sequence). This CDR3 comprises 13 residues. V was trimmed by 6 bases and J by 2 bases, leaving 11 bases between them. The CDR3 bases are TGCAGTGCGTACGGACGAGGCAATCAGCCCCAGCATTTT. Residues: CSAYGRGNQPQHF.

This clonotype was detected many times. The CDR3 loop reads CASSREPGTDTQYF. For the CDR3, the DNA is TGTGCCAGCAGCCGGGAACCTGGCACAGATACGCAGTATTTT. The chain is built from TRBV9 and TRBJ2-3; a possible D gene is TRBD2 (5 bases). The CDR3 length is 14 residues. V lost 4 bases and J 1 base, leaving 10 bases between the germline ends. CDR1 is SGDLS, CDR2 YYNGEE, per germline.

The V gene is TRBV23-1, the J gene TRBJ1-5; no clear D. TRBV23-1 is an ORF, and what it does is uncertain. This CDR3 contains 15 residues. Trimming took off 11 bases at V and 0 bases at J, with 17 bases between the two ends. Written as DNA, the CDR3 is TGCGCCCAGCGGACTCGAACTTATAGCAATCAGCCCCAGCATTTT. Translating gives CAQRTRTYSNQPQHF.

The gene calls are TRBV20-1 and TRBJ2-5, with 9 bases lining up with TRBD2. Germline lookup yields CDR1 DFQATT and CDR2 SNEGSKA (reference sequence). The CDR3 is made up of 15 amino acids. V was clipped by 5 bases and J by 4 bases; unmatched bases: 11. Written as DNA, the CDR3 is TGCAGTGCTTCTTCCTGCGGGAGGGCCCGAGAGACCCAGTACTTC. It is translated as CSASSCGRARETQYF.

This clonotype has ten or more counts. This chain uses TRBV5-1 with TRBJ2-1; 9 bases agree with TRBD2. This CDR3 contains 17 residues. Per germline, CDR1 SGHRS and CDR2 YFSETQ. Trimming removed 0 bases from V and 2 bases from J; junction bases left unmatched: 6. CDR3 nucleotides: TGCGCCAGCAGCTTGGAGCGGGGGGCACGACCCTACAATGAGCAGTTCTTC. It encodes CASSLERGARPYNEQFF.

This clonotype was detected only a few times. The chain uses TRBV5-1 and TRBJ1-4; weak D call: TRBD1 (5 bases). Germline CDR1 is SGHRS and CDR2 is YFSETQ. Trimming pared 5 bases from V and 4 bases from J, leaving 9 bases between. The CDR3 is 13 residues long. The CDR3, as DNA: TGCGCCAGCAGAAGGGGTGATAATGAAAAACTGTTTTTT. Its protein is CASRRGDNEKLFF. The full variable domain, rest sourced from reference TRBV5-1 and TRBJ1-4, is KAGVTQTPRYLIKTRGQQVTLSCSPISGHRSVSWYQQTPGQGLQFLFEYFSETQRNKGNFPGRFSGRQFSNSRSEMNVSTLELGDSALYLCASRRGDNEKLFFGSGTQLSVL.

In its sample, this clonotype was seen many times. V gene TRBV11-2 combines with J gene TRBJ2-2, with no clear D. CDR3 size: 13 residues. CDR1 and CDR2 (germline): SGHAT, FQNNGV. Between the trimmed V and J ends, which lost 0 bases and 6 bases, there was a span of 5 bases. CDR3 loop: CASSLESAGELFF. The DNA for the CDR3 is TGTGCCAGCAGCTTAGAGAGTGCCGGGGAGCTGTTTTTT.

This clonotype was counted a few times. This chain uses TRBV5-4 with TRBJ2-7; 13 nucleotides agree with TRBD2. The CDR3 loop spans 16 amino acids. Germline V gene data show CDR1 as SGHNT and CDR2 as YYREEE (reference sequence). Germline trimming cut 6 bases from V and 6 bases from J; bases unmatched to any gene: 12. The CDR3 spells CASTHSMGLAGIEQYF. As DNA, the CDR3 is TGTGCCAGCACCCATAGTATGGGACTAGCGGGAATCGAGCAGTACTTC. The whole variable domain, filled in from reference TRBV5-4 and TRBJ2-7, reads ETGVTQSPTHLIKTRGQQVTLRCSSQSGHNTVSWYQQALGQGPQFIFQYYREEENGRGNFPPRFSGLQFPNYSSELNVNALELDDSALYLCASTHSMGLAGIEQYFGPGTRLTVT.

This clonotype has just a few counts. The genes are TRBV7-6 and TRBJ1-1; 9 positions agree with TRBD1. The CDR3 contains 16 residues. Looked up from germline, CDR1 is SGHVS and CDR2 is FNYEAQ. V dropped 4 bases and J dropped 0; count of bases not matched to a gene: 6. The CDR3 region is CASSSRDRALNTEAFF. CDR3 nucleotides: TGTGCCAGCAGCTCCCGGGACAGGGCCCTGAACACTGAAGCTTTCTTT. The full variable domain, with the rest looked up from reference TRBV7-6 and TRBJ1-1, is GAGVSQSPRYKVTKRGQDVALRCDPISGHVSLYWYRQALGQGPEFLTYFNYEAQQDKSGLPNDRFSAERPEGSISTLTIQRTEQRDSAMYRCASSSRDRALNTEAFFGQGTRLTVV.

This clonotype was observed a few times. The J gene is TRBJ2-2, the V gene TRBV9; TRBD2 aligns across 7 bases. The CDR3 loop spans 14 amino acids. After removal of 2 bases from V and 6 bases from J, the junction contained 4 bases not matched to a gene. Germline V gives CDR1 SGDLS, CDR2 YYNGEE. In nucleotides, the CDR3 is TGTGCCAGCAGCGTTAGTCTAGCGGCCGGGGAGCTGTTTTTT. Residues: CASSVSLAAGELFF.

The chain recombines TRBV5-1 with TRBJ2-7; the match to TRBD1 covers 8 bases. Germline assignment: CDR1 SGHRS and CDR2 YFSETQ. V shed 3 bases and J 7 bases; nucleotides not matched to a gene: 0. This CDR3 has 11 amino acids. The CDR3 bases are TGCGCCAGCAGCTGGACAGGGGAGCAGTACTTC. This encodes CASSWTGEQYF.

The sample holds a few counts of this clonotype. CDR3 amino acids: CASSLGGTVYEQYF. CDR3 in DNA: TGCGCCAGCAGCTTGGGAGGGACAGTCTACGAGCAGTACTTC. V gene TRBV5-1 combines with J gene TRBJ2-7; TRBD1 aligns across 7 bases. The ends lost 0 bases at V and 3 bases at J; junction bases unmatched: 3. This CDR3 has 14 amino acids. Germline CDR1 and CDR2: SGHRS and YFSETQ.

The chain carries TRBV2 and TRBJ2-1, with 12 bases identical to TRBD2. Losses at the gene ends were 6 bases for V and 3 bases for J; bases not matched to a gene: 15. Looked up from germline, CDR1 is SNHLY and CDR2 is FYNNEI. The CDR3 has 19 residues. The CDR3: CASSHLTSGRGGVYNEQFF. The CDR3 coding sequence is TGTGCCAGCAGCCATTTGACTAGCGGGAGAGGGGGGGTCTACAATGAGCAGTTCTTC. The entire variable domain, with the rest obtained from reference TRBV2 and TRBJ2-1, is as follows: EPEVTQTPSHQVTQMGQEVILRCVPISNHLYFYWYRQILGQKVEFLVSFYNNEISEKSEIFDDQFSVERPDGSNFTLKIRSTKLEDSAMYFCASSHLTSGRGGVYNEQFFGPGTRLTVL.

This chain uses TRBV7-2 with TRBJ1-3; D perhaps matches TRBD1 (6 bases). V was cut by 5 bases and J by 0 bases, with 14 bases left in between. CDR1 SGHTA and CDR2 FQGNSA come from the germline V gene. The CDR3 totals 16 residues. Written as DNA, the CDR3 is TGTGCCAGCAGCCTGCGAACAGGGAACTCTGGAAACACCATATATTTT. This translates into CASSLRTGNSGNTIYF.

This clonotype was found a few times. This chain joins TRBV29-1 and TRBJ1-2; 9 bases match TRBD1. CDR1 and CDR2 (germline): SQVTM, ANQGSEA. The J segment lost 4 bases and the V segment lost 2 bases, leaving 14 bases of the junction unmatched. The CDR3 sequence is 17 residues long. DNA of the CDR3: TGCAGCGTTGAAACCCGGGCCGGGACAGGGATCTTCTATGGCTACACCTTC. It specifies CSVETRAGTGIFYGYTF.

The chain links TRBV11-1 to TRBJ2-5; 9 bases align to TRBD2. Germline CDR1 is SGHAT and CDR2 is FQDESV (reference sequence). The CDR3 contains 16 residues. V gave up 6 bases and J gave up 2 bases; unmatched junction bases: 10. The CDR3, as DNA: TGTGCCAGCAGGGGCGGTGGCCTAGCGGGACAAGAGACCCAGTACTTC. This sequence encodes CASRGGGLAGQETQYF.

V gene TRBV11-2 combines with J gene TRBJ1-5; TRBD1 matches at 7 bases. After removal of 5 bases from V and 0 bases from J, the junction contained 4 bases not matched to a gene. Per the germline V gene, CDR1 is SGHAT and CDR2 is FQNNGV. The CDR3 is 15 amino acids. In DNA form, the CDR3 reads TGTGCCAGCAGCCCCACAGGGGTTAGCAATCAGCCCCAGCATTTT. Encoded protein: CASSPTGVSNQPQHF. Drawing the rest from reference TRBV11-2 and TRBJ1-5, the complete variable domain is EAGVAQSPRYKIIEKRQSVAFWCNPISGHATLYWYQQILGQGPKLLIQFQNNGVVDDSQLPKDRFSAERLKGVDSTLKIQPAKLEDSAVYLCASSPTGVSNQPQHFGDGTRLSIL.

Only a few counts were recorded for this clonotype. The chain links TRBV5-1 to TRBJ2-7, with 11 bases that match TRBD2. CDR3 length equals 15 residues. V shed 0 bases and J 9 bases; nucleotides not matched to a gene: 8. Germline V gene lookup returns CDR1 SGHRS and CDR2 YFSETQ. CDR3: CASSLGLAGTVGQYF. For the CDR3, the DNA is TGCGCCAGCAGCTTGGGACTAGCGGGAACCGTGGGGCAGTACTTC.

This clonotype has a count of ten or more. The chain combines TRBV29-1 with TRBJ2-3; perhaps TRBD2 as D (6 bases). This CDR3 spans 17 amino acids. Deletions cut 6 bases from V and 5 bases from J, with 27 bases between. Germline CDR1 SQVTM, CDR2 ANQGSEA. The CDR3 DNA follows: TGCAGCGTGGGCTCCTTCACAGGTGTACGGCGGGGAGATACGCAGTATTTT. Residues: CSVGSFTGVRRGDTQYF.

The CDR3 spells CASSYGPYQETQYF. The CDR3 DNA reads as TGTGCCAGCAGCTATGGGCCGTACCAAGAGACCCAGTACTTC. The V gene is TRBV7-9, the J gene TRBJ2-5; D gene unclear. Germline loops: CDR1 SEHNR, CDR2 FQNEAQ (reference sequence). This CDR3 comprises 14 residues. The ends were cut back, 4 bases at V and 0 bases at J, with 9 bases in the middle.